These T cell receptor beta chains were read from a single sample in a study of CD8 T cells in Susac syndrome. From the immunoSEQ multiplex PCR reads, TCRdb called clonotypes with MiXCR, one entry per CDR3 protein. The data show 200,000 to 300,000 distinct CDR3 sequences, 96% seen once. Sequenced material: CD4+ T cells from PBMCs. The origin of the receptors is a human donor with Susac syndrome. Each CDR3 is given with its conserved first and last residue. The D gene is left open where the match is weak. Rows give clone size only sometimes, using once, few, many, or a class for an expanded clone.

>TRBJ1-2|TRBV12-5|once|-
TGTGCTAGTGGTTTGCATATAGGGACACCTTATGGCTACACCTTC
CASGLHIGTPYGYTF
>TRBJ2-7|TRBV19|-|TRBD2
TGTGCCAGTAGTATAGGAGCCAGCGGGAGCTTGGAGCAGTACTTC
CASSIGASGSLEQYF
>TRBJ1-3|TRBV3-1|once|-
TGTGCCAGCAGCCAAGACAGCTTAAACACCATATATTTT
CASSQDSLNTIYF
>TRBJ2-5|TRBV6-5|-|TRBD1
TGTGCCAGCAAGAGAAGGGCTGGGACAGGGGAGTACTTC
CASKRRAGTGEYF
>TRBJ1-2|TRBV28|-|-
TGTGCCAGCCAGTCCAGGGCCGGCTACACCTTC
CASQSRAGYTF
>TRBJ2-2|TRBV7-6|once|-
TGTGCCAGCAGCCAACGGAGCCCCGCCGGGGCCGGGGAGCTGTTTTTT
CASSQRSPAGAGELFF
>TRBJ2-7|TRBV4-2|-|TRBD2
TGTGCCAGCAGCCAAGATGTGTGGGAGGGCTCCTACGAGCAGTACTTC
CASSQDVWEGSYEQYF
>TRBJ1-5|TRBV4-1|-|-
TGCGCCAGCAGCCGTTCCGGGACTGTAAATCAGCCCCAGCATTTT
CASSRSGTVNQPQHF
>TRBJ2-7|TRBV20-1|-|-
TGCAGTGCTAGACGGACGCCTACCTACGAGCAGTACTTC
CSARRTPTYEQYF
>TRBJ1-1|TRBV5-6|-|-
TGTGCCAGCAGCTTGTATATTGAGGGGCGGAACACTGAAGCTTTCTTT
CASSLYIEGRNTEAFF
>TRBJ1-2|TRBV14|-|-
TGTGCCAGCAGCCAAGATCACGGGATCTATGGCTACACCTTC
CASSQDHGIYGYTF
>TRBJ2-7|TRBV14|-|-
TGTGCCAGCAGCCATTTTATCTCCTACGAGCAGTACTTC
CASSHFISYEQYF
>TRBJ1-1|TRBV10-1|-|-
TGCGCCAGCACACCGGGACAGAACACTGAAGCTTTCTTT
CASTPGQNTEAFF
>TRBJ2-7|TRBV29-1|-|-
TGCAGCGTTGGACAGTTCTCCTACGAGCAGTACTTC
CSVGQFSYEQYF
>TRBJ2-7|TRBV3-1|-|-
TGTGCCAGCAGCCAAGAAGGGTGGGAGAACCCCTACGAGCAGTACTTC
CASSQEGWENPYEQYF
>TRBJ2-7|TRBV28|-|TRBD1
TGTGCCAGCAGTTCGCGGACAGGGGGGCACTACGAGCAGTACTTC
CASSSRTGGHYEQYF
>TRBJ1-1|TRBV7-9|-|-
TGTGCCAGCAGCGTCGTAGATGCTGAAGCTTTCTTT
CASSVVDAEAFF
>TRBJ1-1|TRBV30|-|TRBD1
TGTGCCTGGACAGGGGGCGGCACTGAAGCTTTCTTT
CAWTGGGTEAFF
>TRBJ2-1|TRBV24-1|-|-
TGTGCCACCAGTGATTTGTCGCCCGTCTCTGCCTACAATGAGCAGTTCTTC
CATSDLSPVSAYNEQFF
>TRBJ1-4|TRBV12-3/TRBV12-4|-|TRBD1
TGTGCCAGCAGTACGACAGGGGAATACGAAAAACTGTTTTTT
CASSTTGEYEKLFF
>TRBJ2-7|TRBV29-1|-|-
TGCAGCGACGGAACCGCCCCTATAAAGACCTACGAGCAGTACTTC
CSDGTAPIKTYEQYF
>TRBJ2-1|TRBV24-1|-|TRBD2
TGTGCCACCAGTGCTAGCGGGAGCAACAATGAGCAGTTCTTC
CATSASGSNNEQFF
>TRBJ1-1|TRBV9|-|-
TGTGCCAGCCGACGGGTTGACGGGAACACTGAAGCTTTCTTT
CASRRVDGNTEAFF
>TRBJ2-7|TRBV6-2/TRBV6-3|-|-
TGTGCCAGCAGCCTCGAGCGGGTACAGTACTTC
CASSLERVQYF
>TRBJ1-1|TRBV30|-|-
TGTGCCTGGACCTCCGGAACCTTGAACACTGAAGCTTTCTTT
CAWTSGTLNTEAFF
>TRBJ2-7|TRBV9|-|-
TGTGCCAGCAGCGTAGACAGTATCGACTACGAGCAGTACTTC
CASSVDSIDYEQYF
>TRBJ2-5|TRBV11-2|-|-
TGTGCCAGCAGCTTAGCTTCACCTACGCACTACCAAGAGACCCAGTACTTC
CASSLASPTHYQETQYF
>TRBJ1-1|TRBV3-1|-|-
TGTGCCAGCAGCCAAGGGAGGACCCCGGGGGCTTTCTTT
CASSQGRTPGAFF
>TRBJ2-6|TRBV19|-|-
TGTGCCAGTAATGACAGAGGTTCAGATGTCCTGACTTTC
CASNDRGSDVLTF
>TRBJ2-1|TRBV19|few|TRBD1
TGTGCCAGTCGGACAGGGGGATCCTACAATGAGCAGTTCTTC
CASRTGGSYNEQFF
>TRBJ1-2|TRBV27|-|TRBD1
TGTGCCAGCAGACCGGGACAGATAAATGGCTACACCTTC
CASRPGQINGYTF
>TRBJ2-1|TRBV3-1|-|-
TGTGCCAGCAGCCAAGGGGTGGGCTACCGCTCCTACAATGAGCAGTTCTTC
CASSQGVGYRSYNEQFF
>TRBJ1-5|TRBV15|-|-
TGTGCCACCAGCAGAGATCTGCGTCCAGGACAGCATTTT
CATSRDLRPGQHF
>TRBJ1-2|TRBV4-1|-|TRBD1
TGCGCCAGCAGCCGTCAGGGGGCAGGATATGGCTACACCTTC
CASSRQGAGYGYTF
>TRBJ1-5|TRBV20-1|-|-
TGCAGTGCTAGCGGGCAGCGCAATCAGCCCCAGCATTTT
CSASGQRNQPQHF
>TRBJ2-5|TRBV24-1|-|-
TGTGCCACCAGTGACCCTGGACAGCTGGAGACCCAGTACTTC
CATSDPGQLETQYF
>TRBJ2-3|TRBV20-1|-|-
TGCAGTGCTAGGGACCCTAGCACAGATACGCAGTATTTT
CSARDPSTDTQYF
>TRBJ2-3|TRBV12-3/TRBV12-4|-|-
TGTGCCAGCAGTTTGGCAGTGACGCAGTATTTT
CASSLAVTQYF
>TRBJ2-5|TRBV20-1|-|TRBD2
TGCAGTGCTAGGAAACTAGCGGGAGTGGTAGAGACCCAGTACTTC
CSARKLAGVVETQYF
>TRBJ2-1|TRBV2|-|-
TGTGCCAGCACCTCAACCCGCTACCTGGGCAATGAGCAGTTCTTC
CASTSTRYLGNEQFF
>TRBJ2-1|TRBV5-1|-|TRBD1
TGCGCCAGCAGCACTCGACAGGGGGCCTCCTACAATGAGCAGTTCTTC
CASSTRQGASYNEQFF
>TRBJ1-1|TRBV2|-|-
TGTGCCAGCAGTTGGGGAGGTGAGAGCCAAGCTTTCTTT
CASSWGGESQAFF
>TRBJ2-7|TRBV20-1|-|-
TGCAGTGCTAGCCGGGACATGGGCTCCTACGAGCAGTACTTC
CSASRDMGSYEQYF